This TCR beta chain was sequenced for a study of blood T cell repertoires in COVID-19. About the research overall: The cDNA or gDNA used as material had been derived from T cells, B-cell-depleted T cells, or PBMCs.

The CDR3 is 17 residues long. Trimming left V 0 bases short and J 0 bases short, with 16 bases between. Per germline, CDR1 SGHDT and CDR2 YYEEEE. Clones were read by immunoSEQ multiplex PCR, and TCRdb kept only the in-frame ones, dropping some. The sample yields around 100,000 clones, roughly 87% seen once. The TCR comes from a human donor in a cohort sampled during active COVID-19. The sequenced material came from peripheral blood. The chain links TRBV5-6 to TRBJ2-7; D not resolved. The CDR3 nucleotides read TGTGCCAGCAGCTTGGCATTGCGCTTGCGGAGCTCCTACGAGCAGTACTTC. This sequence encodes CASSLALRLRSSYEQYF. The full variable domain, its missing parts supplied by reference TRBV5-6 and TRBJ2-7, is DAGVTQSPTHLIKTRGQQVTLRCSPKSGHDTVSWYQQALGQGPQFIFQYYEEEERQRGNFPDRFSGHQFPNYSSELNVNALLLGDSALYLCASSLALRLRSSYEQYFGPGTRLTVT.